This T cell receptor (beta chain) originates from a study of T cell repertoires in cytomegalovirus infection. The wider study: Selection of CMV epitopes for the study included recently identified HLA-C-restricted and well-studied HLA-B-restricted ones. CMV infection together with matching HLA type was indicated by public TCR beta signatures.

Broader study findings: CMV carriers having the relevant HLA were flagged by cumulative public TCR beta family frequency.

Comments on this clonotype: Its target is not known.

TCRdb recomputed calls from the reads with MiXCR, one row per CDR3 protein. The sample includes tens of thousands of distinct CDR3 sequences, 20% of them seen just once. CDR1 and CDR2 (germline): SGHTA, FQGNSA. The CDR3 is 13 residues long. V was clipped by 1 base and J by 7 bases, with 11 bases between them. The chain recombines TRBV7-2 with TRBJ2-7; no definite D call. This specimen consisted of CD8+ T cells from cultured PBMCs, obtained from culture after CMV antigen stimulation. This receptor was taken from a human donor in good health (CMV status not recorded). Some clones in this sample may be carry-over from other donors' samples. The CDR3 reads CASSLVSTQEQYF. The DNA for the CDR3 is TGTGCCAGCAGCTTAGTCTCCACCCAGGAGCAGTACTTC.